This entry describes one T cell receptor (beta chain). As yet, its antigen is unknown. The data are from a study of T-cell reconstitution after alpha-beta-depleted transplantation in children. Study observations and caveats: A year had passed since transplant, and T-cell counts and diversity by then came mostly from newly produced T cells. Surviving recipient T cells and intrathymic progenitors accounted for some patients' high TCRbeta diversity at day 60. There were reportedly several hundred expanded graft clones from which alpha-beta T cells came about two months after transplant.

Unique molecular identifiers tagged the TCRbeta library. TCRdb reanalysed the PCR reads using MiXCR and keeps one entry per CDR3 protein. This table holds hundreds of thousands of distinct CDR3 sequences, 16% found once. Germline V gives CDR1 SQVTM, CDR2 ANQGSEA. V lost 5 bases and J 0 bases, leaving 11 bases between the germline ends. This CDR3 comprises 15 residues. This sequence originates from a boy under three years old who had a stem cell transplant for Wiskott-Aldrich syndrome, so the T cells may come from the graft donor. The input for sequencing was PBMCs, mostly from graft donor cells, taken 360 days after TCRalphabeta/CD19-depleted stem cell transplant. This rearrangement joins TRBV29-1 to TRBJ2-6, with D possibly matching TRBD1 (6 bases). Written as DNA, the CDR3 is TGCAGCGTTTTCGACAGGAGCTCTGGGGCCAACGTCCTGACTTTC. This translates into CSVFDRSSGANVLTF.